This record concerns one TCR beta chain sequence. This record comes from a study of blood T cell repertoires in COVID-19. The assay was immunoSEQ multiplex PCR, and TCRdb's table has in-frame clones only and misses some. The table includes 300,000 to 400,000 clones, about four fifths detected once. The V gene lost 5 bases and the J gene lost 4 bases, with 8 bases spanning the gap. The CDR3 covers 11 residues. The germline CDR1 and CDR2 sequences are SQVTM and ANQGSEA. The sequenced sample consisted of peripheral blood. The chain couples TRBV29-1 to TRBJ1-2, with D possibly matching TRBD1 (5 bases). This TCR derives from a young man with active or convalescent COVID-19. CDR3 sequence reads: CSVRRGYGYTF. For the CDR3, the DNA is TGCAGCGTTAGGAGGGGCTATGGCTACACCTTC.